This passage covers 26 T cell receptor beta chains from one sample sequenced in a study of blood T cell repertoires in COVID-19. Assay: immunoSEQ multiplex PCR; the TCRdb copy retains only in-frame clones and omits some. The sample has more than 15,000 clones, roughly four fifths seen once; the top ten hold under 25%. Sequencing was performed on peripheral blood. Source of these receptors: a man of 80 years or more with active or convalescent COVID-19.

The chain uses TRBV12-3 or TRBV12-4 and TRBJ1-1, with 9 positions matching TRBD1. V gave up 8 bases and J gave up 5 bases; unmatched junction bases: 6. This CDR3 spans 13 amino acids. The CDR3 coding sequence is TGTGCCAGCCAACAGGGGGCGAGAACTGAAGCTTTCTTT. Protein sequence: CASQQGARTEAFF.

The J gene is TRBJ1-6, the V gene TRBV7-2, with 9 positions matching TRBD1. The CDR3 has 14 amino acids. Germline V lookup: CDR1 SGHTA, CDR2 FQGNSA. J gave up 8 bases and V 3 bases, and 2 bases lay outside the gene matches. Here the CDR3 DNA reads TGTGCCAGCAGCTTCCGGGACAGGGATTCACCCCTCCACTTT. This encodes CASSFRDRDSPLHF.

V gene TRBV19 combines with J gene TRBJ2-5, with 9 nucleotides matching TRBD1. The CDR3 is 15 residues long. Germline V gene sequence: CDR1 LNHDA, CDR2 SQIVND (reference sequence). After removal of 8 bases from V and 4 bases from J, the junction contained 11 bases not matched to a gene. The CDR3 bases are TGTGCCAGTGGGACCGGGACAGGGAGGTCAGAGACCCAGTACTTC. The encoded protein is CASGTGTGRSETQYF.

The chain has TRBV2 and TRBJ1-2; 7 bases are shared with TRBD1. J was trimmed by 0 bases and V by 3 bases; bases with no gene match: 10. CDR1 and CDR2 (germline): SNHLY, FYNNEI. This CDR3 region has 17 residues. CDR3 protein: CASSELRGDASNYGYTF. In nucleotides, the CDR3 is TGTGCCAGCAGTGAGCTCAGGGGGGACGCCTCTAACTATGGCTACACCTTC.

This sequence joins TRBV7-2 and TRBJ1-2, with TRBD1 matching over 7 bases. Germline-derived CDR1 and CDR2 are SGHTA and FQGNSA. The CDR3 length is 15 residues. The V segment lost 5 bases and the J segment 2 bases; nucleotides outside the gene matches: 8. The CDR3 is CASSPIGTANYGYTF. The CDR3 coding sequence is TGTGCCAGCAGCCCCATCGGGACAGCGAACTATGGCTACACCTTC.

The V call is TRBV4-1, the J call TRBJ2-5; 9 bases match TRBD1. The V gene end was trimmed by 4 bases and the J gene end by 5 bases; junction bases not matched to a gene: 8. The CDR3 totals 15 residues. Per the germline V gene, CDR1 is MGHRA and CDR2 is YSYEKL. CDR3 residues: CASSRTGTGQETQYF. The CDR3 DNA follows: TGCGCCAGCAGCCGGACCGGGACAGGGCAGGAGACCCAGTACTTC.

The chain has TRBV29-1 and TRBJ2-2; a weak D match, TRBD2 (6 bases). The ends were cut back, 4 bases at V and 5 bases at J, with 11 bases in the middle. The germline V gene encodes CDR1 SQVTM and CDR2 ANQGSEA. This CDR3 spans 13 amino acids. CDR3 DNA: TGCAGCGTTGGCCTAGCGATAACCGGGGAGCTGTTTTTT. Amino acid sequence: CSVGLAITGELFF.

The gene calls are TRBV7-8 and TRBJ2-1, with D unresolved. The CDR3 runs to 13 residues. Trimming took 4 bases from V and 9 from J, leaving 13 bases between them. Germline CDR1 and CDR2: SGHVS and FQNEAQ. The CDR3 sequence is CASSYDRSTEQFF. CDR3 nucleotides: TGTGCCAGCAGCTACGACCGGAGCACTGAGCAGTTCTTC.

This chain connects TRBV18 to TRBJ2-1; 8 nucleotides line up with TRBD1. The V segment lost 2 bases and the J segment 4 bases; nucleotides outside the gene matches: 7. Germline V gene sequence: CDR1 KGHSH, CDR2 LQKENI. There are 16 residues in the CDR3. CDR3 in DNA: TGTGCCAGCTCACCAGGGGCAGGGGGCCAGTACAATGAGCAGTTCTTC. This sequence encodes CASSPGAGGQYNEQFF.

This clone has only one observation. V is TRBV3-1 (or the pseudogene TRBV3-2) and J is TRBJ2-2; 10 bases agree with TRBD2. CDR1 and CDR2 (germline): LGHDT, YNNKEL (reference sequence). Losses at the gene ends were 6 bases for V and 3 bases for J; bases not matched to a gene: 4. The CDR3 covers 15 residues. The CDR3: CASRQRGGDTGELFF. In DNA form, the CDR3 reads TGTGCCAGCAGACAGCGGGGGGGCGACACCGGGGAGCTGTTTTTT.

The chain is built from TRBV28 and TRBJ1-3; the match to TRBD1 covers 8 bases. Germline CDR1 is MDHEN and CDR2 is SYDVKM. The CDR3 is 18 amino acids. Trimming took 6 bases from V and 0 from J; bases not matched to a gene: 13. The CDR3 DNA follows: TGTGCCAGCAGCCCCGCCCCGGGACAGGCCGACTCTGGAAACACCATATATTTT. It encodes CASSPAPGQADSGNTIYF.

The chain joins TRBV5-4 to TRBJ2-5, with D perhaps TRBD2 (5 bases). In germline, CDR1 is SGHNT, CDR2 YYREEE (reference sequence). CDR3 length equals 15 residues. V lost 0 bases and J 4 bases, leaving 13 bases between the germline ends. As DNA, the CDR3 is TGTGCCAGCAGCTTGGCAGCGGCGAGAGGAGAGACCCAGTACTTC. Amino acids: CASSLAAARGETQYF.

J is TRBJ1-1 and V is TRBV5-1; D is unresolved. V lost 2 bases to trimming and J lost 2 bases, with 7 bases between them. This CDR3 has 13 amino acids. Looked up from germline, CDR1 is SGHRS and CDR2 is YFSETQ. CDR3 residues: CASSLNPNTEAFF. The DNA for the CDR3 is TGCGCCAGCAGCTTAAATCCTAACACTGAAGCTTTCTTT.

The rearrangement uses TRBV7-3 and TRBJ1-1; 7 bases map to TRBD1. The J segment lost 3 bases and the V segment lost 4 bases, leaving 5 bases of the junction unmatched. CDR1 SGHTA and CDR2 FQGTGA come from the germline V gene. The CDR3 sequence is 14 residues long. CDR3 DNA sequence: TGTGCCAGCAGCTCAACAGGGGCAGACACTGAAGCTTTCTTT. Its translation: CASSSTGADTEAFF.

The chain combines TRBV19 with TRBJ1-1; D gene ambiguous. CDR3 size: 16 residues. Germline V gene lookup returns CDR1 LNHDA and CDR2 SQIVND (reference sequence). The ends were cut back, 1 base at V and 4 bases at J, with 16 bases in the middle. In nucleotides, the CDR3 is TGTGCCAGTAGTATAGGGGAGGGAGTTAGGACCACTGAAGCTTTCTTT. Its translation: CASSIGEGVRTTEAFF.

V is TRBV4-1 and J is TRBJ1-2, with TRBD1 identical over 7 bases. CDR3 size: 19 residues. The V segment lost 1 base and the J segment 0 bases; nucleotides outside the gene matches: 14. CDR1 is MGHRA and CDR2 is YSYEKL in the germline V gene. The CDR3 sequence is CASSQVPPGQHLANYGYTF. The CDR3, as DNA: TGCGCCAGCAGCCAAGTGCCTCCGGGACAGCACCTAGCTAACTATGGCTACACCTTC.

V is TRBV20-1 and J is TRBJ1-1; D unclear. CDR3 length: 13 residues. V lost 3 bases, J lost 1 base, and 9 bases lay in between. Germline V gene lookup returns CDR1 DFQATT and CDR2 SNEGSKA (reference sequence). The CDR3 bases are TGCAGTGCTAGTGCGAACAAGAACACTGAAGCTTTCTTT. As protein: CSASANKNTEAFF.

The gene calls are TRBV19 and TRBJ2-3; maybe TRBD2 (6 bases). The CDR3 sequence is 14 residues long. Looked up from germline, CDR1 is LNHDA and CDR2 is SQIVND (reference sequence). Deletions cut 6 bases from V and 2 bases from J, with 12 bases between. CDR3 sequence reads: CASRPAGTTDTQYF. The CDR3 DNA is TGTGCCAGTAGACCGGCGGGGACCACAGATACGCAGTATTTT.

V gene TRBV5-1 combines with J gene TRBJ1-3; a possible D gene is TRBD1 (5 bases). Germline CDR1 reads SGHRS; CDR2 reads YFSETQ. The V gene lost 2 bases and the J gene lost 7 bases, with 16 bases spanning the gap. The CDR3 is 15 amino acids. The CDR3 nucleotides are TGCGCCAGCAGCTTCACCGAAGGGGTTAGGAACACCATATATTTT. The encoded protein is CASSFTEGVRNTIYF.

The V call is TRBV2, the J call TRBJ2-5; D might be TRBD1 (6 bases). The CDR3 runs to 14 residues. V lost 5 bases to trimming and J lost 4 bases, with 14 bases between them. Germline values: CDR1 SNHLY, CDR2 FYNNEI. The CDR3 region is CASSPTGKGETQYF. The CDR3 bases are TGTGCCAGCAGTCCTACAGGGAAAGGAGAGACCCAGTACTTC.

The J gene is TRBJ2-5, the V gene TRBV28; 9 nucleotides match TRBD2. The ends lost 6 bases at V and 0 bases at J; junction bases unmatched: 2. The CDR3 loop spans 14 amino acids. Germline V lookup: CDR1 MDHEN, CDR2 SYDVKM. The CDR3 DNA reads as TGTGCCAGCAGGGCGGGGGGGAACCAAGAGACCCAGTACTTC. The encoded protein is CASRAGGNQETQYF.

V usage is TRBV28 and J usage is TRBJ1-5; unclear D gene. V gave up 6 bases and J gave up 0 bases, with 21 bases separating them. CDR1 is MDHEN, CDR2 SYDVKM, per germline. There are 18 residues in the CDR3. CDR3 in DNA: TGTGCCAGCAGGAGGCAAACCGGGTCCCCCTATAGCAATCAGCCCCAGCATTTT. Its protein product is CASRRQTGSPYSNQPQHF.

V usage is TRBV5-1 and J usage is TRBJ2-7; 7 nucleotides agree with TRBD1. V shed 4 bases and J 7 bases; nucleotides not matched to a gene: 5. Germline V gene data show CDR1 as SGHRS and CDR2 as YFSETQ. The CDR3 contains 12 residues. The CDR3 nucleotides are TGCGCCAGCAGCCCCCAGGGGGAAGAGCAGTACTTC. Translation: CASSPQGEEQYF.

The rearrangement uses TRBV3-1 (or the pseudogene TRBV3-2) and TRBJ1-2; D gene ambiguous. Germline lookup yields CDR1 LGHDT and CDR2 YNNKEL (reference sequence). V was cut by 5 bases and J by 4 bases, with 11 bases left in between. This CDR3 is built from 13 residues. The CDR3 DNA sequence: TGTGCCAGCAGCGACGGCCCTAGCTATGGCTACACCTTC. This encodes CASSDGPSYGYTF.

The chain has TRBV13 and TRBJ2-1; 11 bases are shared with TRBD1. Per germline, CDR1 PRHDT and CDR2 FYEKMQ (reference sequence). V was pared by 5 bases and J by 10 bases, with 13 bases of the junction left unmatched. The CDR3 runs to 16 residues. CDR3 protein: CASSGGTGGKVGEQFF. CDR3 bases: TGTGCCAGCAGCGGTGGGACAGGGGGGAAGGTCGGGGAGCAGTTCTTC.

This clone was seen a handful of times. V gene TRBV6-2 or TRBV6-3 combines with J gene TRBJ1-3; the D gene is possibly TRBD1 (6 bases). V was pared by 5 bases and J by 4 bases, with 9 bases between. The CDR3 runs 13 residues. The germline gives CDR1 MNHEY, CDR2 SVGEGT. The CDR3 protein is CASSRTVGNTIYF. The DNA of the CDR3 is TGTGCCAGCAGTCGGACAGTCGGAAACACCATATATTTT.